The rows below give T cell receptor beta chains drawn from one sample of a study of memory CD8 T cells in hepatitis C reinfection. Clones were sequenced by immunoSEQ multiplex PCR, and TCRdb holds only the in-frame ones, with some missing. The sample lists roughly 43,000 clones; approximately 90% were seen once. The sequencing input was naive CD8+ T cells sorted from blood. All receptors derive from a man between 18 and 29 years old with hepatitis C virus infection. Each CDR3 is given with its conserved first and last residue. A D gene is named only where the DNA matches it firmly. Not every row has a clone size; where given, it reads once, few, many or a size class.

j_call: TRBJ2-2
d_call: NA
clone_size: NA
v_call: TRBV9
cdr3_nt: TGTGCCAGCAGCGTAGACTCGGCGGCCACCGGGGAGCTGTTTTTT
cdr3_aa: CASSVDSAATGELFF

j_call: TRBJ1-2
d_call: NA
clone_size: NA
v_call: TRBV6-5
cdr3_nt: TGTGCCAGCAGTTACCTACAGTCCATAGGGGGGGCTGGCTACACCTTC
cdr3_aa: CASSYLQSIGGAGYTF

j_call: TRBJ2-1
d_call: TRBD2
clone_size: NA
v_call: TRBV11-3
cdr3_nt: TGTGCCAGCAGCTTAGACTCTAGCGGCAATGAGCAGTTCTTC
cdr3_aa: CASSLDSSGNEQFF

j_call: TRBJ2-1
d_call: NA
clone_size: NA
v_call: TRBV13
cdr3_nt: TGTGCCAGCAGCGCGCGCCGGGACTTTCTATACAATGAGCAGTTCTTC
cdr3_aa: CASSARRDFLYNEQFF

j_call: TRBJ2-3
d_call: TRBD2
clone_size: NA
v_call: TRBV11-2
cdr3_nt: TGTGCCAGCAGCTTAGATCCCACAGGGACTAGCGACACAGATACGCAGTATTTT
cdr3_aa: CASSLDPTGTSDTDTQYF

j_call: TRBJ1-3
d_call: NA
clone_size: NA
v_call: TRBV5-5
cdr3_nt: TGTGCCAGCAGCATAGAGAGCTCTGGAAACACCATATATTTT
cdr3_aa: CASSIESSGNTIYF

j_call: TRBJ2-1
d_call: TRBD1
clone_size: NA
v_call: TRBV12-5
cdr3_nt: TGTGCTAGTGGTGCCCCGGACAGGGGGCATAATGAGCAGTTCTTC
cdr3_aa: CASGAPDRGHNEQFF

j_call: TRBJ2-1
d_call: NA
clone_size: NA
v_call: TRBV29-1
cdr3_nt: TGCAGCGTTGACTCAGGGTTTGACTACAATGAGCAGTTCTTC
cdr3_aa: CSVDSGFDYNEQFF

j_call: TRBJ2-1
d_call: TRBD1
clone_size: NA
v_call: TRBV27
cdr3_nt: TGTGCCAGCAGTCCCAACAGGGGCACACCCTCCTACAATGAGCAGTTCTTC
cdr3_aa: CASSPNRGTPSYNEQFF

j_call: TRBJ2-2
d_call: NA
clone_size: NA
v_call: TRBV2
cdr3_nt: TGTGCCAGCAGTCGGAGGGCGGGGGCCGCCACCGGGGAGCTGTTTTTT
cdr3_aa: CASSRRAGAATGELFF

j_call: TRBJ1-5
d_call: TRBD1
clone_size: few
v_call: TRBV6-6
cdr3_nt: TGTGCCAGCAGTTATGAGACAGGGGATCAGCCCCAGCATTTT
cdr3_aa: CASSYETGDQPQHF

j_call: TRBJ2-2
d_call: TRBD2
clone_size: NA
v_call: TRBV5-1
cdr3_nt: TGCGCCAGCAGCTTCCGGACTAGCGGGAGTGGAACCGGGGAGCTGTTTTTT
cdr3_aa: CASSFRTSGSGTGELFF

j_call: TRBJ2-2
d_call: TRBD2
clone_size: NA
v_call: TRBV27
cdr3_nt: TGTGCCAGCAGGCCCCTAGCGGGGGCAGCGTGGGAGCTGTTTTTT
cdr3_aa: CASRPLAGAAWELFF

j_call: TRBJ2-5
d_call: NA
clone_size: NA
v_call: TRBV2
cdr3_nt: TGTGCCAGCAGTGACCCCAGAAAAACCGAAGAGACCCAGTACTTC
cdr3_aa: CASSDPRKTEETQYF

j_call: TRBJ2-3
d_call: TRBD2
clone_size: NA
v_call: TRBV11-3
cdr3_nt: TGTGCCAGCAGCTCTCTAGCGGAGGGGAACGCAGATACGCAGTATTTT
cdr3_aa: CASSSLAEGNADTQYF

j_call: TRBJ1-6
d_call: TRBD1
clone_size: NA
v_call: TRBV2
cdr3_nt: TGTGCCAGCAGTGGGACAGGGTTCGATAATTCACCCCTCCACTTT
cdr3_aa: CASSGTGFDNSPLHF

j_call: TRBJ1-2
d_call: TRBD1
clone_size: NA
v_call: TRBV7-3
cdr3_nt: TGTGCCAGCAGCTTGGGCCAGGGGGATGGCTACACCTTC
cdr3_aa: CASSLGQGDGYTF